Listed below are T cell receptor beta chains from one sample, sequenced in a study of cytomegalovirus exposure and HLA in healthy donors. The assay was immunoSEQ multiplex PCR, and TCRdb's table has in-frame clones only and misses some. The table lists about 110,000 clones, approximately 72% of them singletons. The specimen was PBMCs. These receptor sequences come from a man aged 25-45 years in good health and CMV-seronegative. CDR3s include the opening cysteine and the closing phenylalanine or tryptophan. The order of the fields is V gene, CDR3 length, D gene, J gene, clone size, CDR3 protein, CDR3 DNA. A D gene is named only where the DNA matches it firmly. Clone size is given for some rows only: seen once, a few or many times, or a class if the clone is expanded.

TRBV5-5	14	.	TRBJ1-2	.	CASSPMRGNYGYTF	TGTGCCAGCAGCCCCATGCGGGGAAACTATGGCTACACCTTC
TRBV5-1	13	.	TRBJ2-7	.	CASSLPGVGEQYF	TGCGCCAGCAGTCTTCCGGGGGTAGGGGAGCAGTACTTC
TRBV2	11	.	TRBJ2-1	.	CASSESVRQFF	TGTGCCAGCAGTGAATCGGTTCGGCAGTTCTTC
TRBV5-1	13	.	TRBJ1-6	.	CASSTEQESPLHF	TGCGCCAGCAGCACCGAGCAGGAAAGTCCCCTCCACTTT
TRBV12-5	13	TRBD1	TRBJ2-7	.	CASGLTGGNEQYF	TGTGCTAGTGGTTTGACAGGGGGCAACGAGCAGTACTTC
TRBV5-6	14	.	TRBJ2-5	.	CASSWESGQETQYF	TGTGCCAGCAGCTGGGAGTCGGGGCAAGAGACCCAGTACTTC
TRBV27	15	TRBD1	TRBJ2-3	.	CASSPDRARADTQYF	TGTGCCAGCAGCCCAGACAGGGCACGTGCAGATACGCAGTATTTT
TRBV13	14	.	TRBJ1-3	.	CASSFEGGGNTIYF	TGTGCCAGCAGCTTCGAGGGCGGGGGAAACACCATATATTTT
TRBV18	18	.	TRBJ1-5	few	CASSPLAIAQGSNQPQHF	TGTGCCAGCTCACCCCTCGCGATAGCGCAGGGGTCTAATCAGCCCCAGCATTTT
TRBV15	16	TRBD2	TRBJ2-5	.	CATSSPFQAGVETQYF	TGTGCCACCAGCAGCCCTTTTCAAGCGGGAGTCGAGACCCAGTACTTC
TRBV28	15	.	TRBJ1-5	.	CASSNPDRYNQPQHF	TGTGCCAGCAGTAACCCGGACAGATACAATCAGCCCCAGCATTTT
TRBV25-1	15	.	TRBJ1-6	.	CASRQTGNRGSPLHF	TGTGCCAGCAGACAAACAGGGAACCGGGGTTCACCCCTCCACTTT
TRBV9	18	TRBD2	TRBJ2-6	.	CASSVKRGAVAGANVLTF	TGTGCCAGCAGCGTTAAGCGGGGGGCTGTAGCTGGGGCCAACGTCCTGACTTTC
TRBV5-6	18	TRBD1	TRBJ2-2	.	CASSFYSGTGGITGELFF	TGTGCCAGCAGTTTCTATTCCGGGACAGGGGGTATCACCGGGGAGCTGTTTTTT
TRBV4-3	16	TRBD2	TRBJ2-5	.	CASSQDPGGRGETQYF	TGCGCCAGCAGCCAAGATCCGGGGGGGCGCGGGGAGACCCAGTACTTC
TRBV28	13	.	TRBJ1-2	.	CASSITGTYGYTF	TGTGCCAGCAGTATAACAGGGACCTATGGCTACACCTTC
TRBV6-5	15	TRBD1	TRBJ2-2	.	CASSPRTGSGGELFF	TGTGCCAGCAGTCCAAGGACAGGGTCGGGCGGGGAGCTGTTTTTT
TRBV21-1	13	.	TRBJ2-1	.	CATSGGSNNEQFF	TGTGCCACTAGCGGGGGGAGCAACAATGAGCAGTTCTTC